This TCR beta chain stems from a study of CD8 T cells in Susac syndrome. With random hexamers, reverse transcription was performed on about 0.45 to 1 ug of RNA. Each CDR3 protein is one row after TCRdb ran MiXCR on the immunoSEQ multiplex PCR reads. The table has 200,000 to 300,000 distinct CDR3 sequences, 85% to 95% seen once; the top ten hold 0.06% to 0.08%. In this sample, this clonotype turned up a few times. The TCR comes from a human donor with multiple sclerosis. The sequenced material came from CD4+ T cells from PBMCs.

The CDR3 protein is CASSLSPVDYETQYF. CDR3 sequence (DNA): TGCGCCAGCAGCTTATCCCCCGTGGACTACGAGACCCAGTACTTC. This chain connects TRBV5-1 to TRBJ2-5, with D perhaps matching TRBD2 (6 bases). Between the trimmed V and J ends, which lost 2 bases and 5 bases, there was a span of 16 bases. The CDR3 length is 15 residues. The germline V gene encodes CDR1 SGHRS and CDR2 YFSETQ. The full variable domain, rest sourced from reference TRBV5-1 and TRBJ2-5, is KAGVTQTPRYLIKTRGQQVTLSCSPISGHRSVSWYQQTPGQGLQFLFEYFSETQRNKGNFPGRFSGRQFSNSRSEMNVSTLELGDSALYLCASSLSPVDYETQYFGPGTRLLVL.